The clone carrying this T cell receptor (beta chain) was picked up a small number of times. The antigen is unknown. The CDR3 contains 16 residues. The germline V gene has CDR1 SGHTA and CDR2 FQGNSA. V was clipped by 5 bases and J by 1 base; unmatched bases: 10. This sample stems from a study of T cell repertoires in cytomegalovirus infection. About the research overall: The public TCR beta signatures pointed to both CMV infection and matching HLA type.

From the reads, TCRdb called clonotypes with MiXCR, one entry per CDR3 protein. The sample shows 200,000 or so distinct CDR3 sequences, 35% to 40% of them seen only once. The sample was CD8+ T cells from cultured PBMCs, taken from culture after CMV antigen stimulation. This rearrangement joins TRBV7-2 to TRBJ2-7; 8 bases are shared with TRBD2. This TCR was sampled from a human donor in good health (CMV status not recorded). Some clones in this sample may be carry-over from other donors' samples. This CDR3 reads CASSRPLAGASYEQYF. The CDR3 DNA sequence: TGTGCCAGCAGCCGTCCTCTAGCGGGCGCGTCCTACGAGCAGTACTTC.